The 5 T cell receptor beta chains listed next were all sequenced from one sample in a study of blood T cell dynamics during melanoma immunotherapy. Some clones are missing from TCRdb's copy, which holds only in-frame ones; the method was immunoSEQ multiplex PCR. This sample carries some 20,000 clones, around 92% of them seen once, and the ten largest clones take about 1.2%. The time point was: pre-treatment baseline. Specimen: blood, collected from a patient treated with checkpoint blockade. Every receptor here comes from a human donor with melanoma.

V and J are TRBV7-2 and TRBJ1-5; 8 bases are shared with TRBD1. V shed 5 bases, J shed 2 bases, and the junction held 2 bases outside the gene matches. Germline assignment: CDR1 SGHTA and CDR2 FQGNSA. CDR3 length: 14 residues. The CDR3 DNA reads as TGTGCCAGCAGCCCGACAGGGGGCAATCAGCCCCAGCATTTT. Protein product: CASSPTGGNQPQHF.

The chain uses TRBV5-1 and TRBJ2-3; 10 bases are a match to TRBD2. The CDR3 length is 18 residues. Trimming cost V 0 bases and J 6 bases; bases outside gene matches: 13. CDR1 and CDR2 from the germline V gene are SGHRS and YFSETQ. CDR3 DNA sequence: TGCGCCAGCAGCTTGGCCGGGGCTAGCGGGAGCCTTAGGGATACGCAGTATTTT. This encodes CASSLAGASGSLRDTQYF.

The V and J genes are TRBV15 and TRBJ1-5; maybe TRBD1 (5 bases). Trimming took off 0 bases at V and 6 bases at J, with 12 bases between the two ends. The CDR3 loop spans 15 amino acids. The germline gives CDR1 LNHNV, CDR2 YYDKDF (reference sequence). The DNA for the CDR3 is TGTGCCACCAGCAGAGATGCGGGCGGGGGTCAGCCCCAGCATTTT. Its translation: CATSRDAGGGQPQHF.

This chain links TRBV5-1 with TRBJ2-1; no reliable D call. CDR3 length equals 13 residues. Germline V gene lookup returns CDR1 SGHRS and CDR2 YFSETQ. Trimming shortened V by 1 base and J by 8 bases, and 10 bases separated the two germline ends. The CDR3 spells CASSLRPTDEQFF. As DNA, the CDR3 is TGCGCCAGCAGCTTGCGGCCGACCGATGAGCAGTTCTTC.

This chain connects TRBV7-2 to TRBJ2-5; TRBD1 might be the D (7 bases). Between the trimmed V and J ends, which lost 5 bases and 1 base, there was a span of 14 bases. The germline gives CDR1 SGHTA, CDR2 FQGNSA. This CDR3 has 15 amino acids. CDR3 loop: CASSQGGGPQETQYF. The CDR3 nucleotides read TGTGCCAGCAGCCAGGGGGGCGGCCCCCAAGAGACCCAGTACTTC.